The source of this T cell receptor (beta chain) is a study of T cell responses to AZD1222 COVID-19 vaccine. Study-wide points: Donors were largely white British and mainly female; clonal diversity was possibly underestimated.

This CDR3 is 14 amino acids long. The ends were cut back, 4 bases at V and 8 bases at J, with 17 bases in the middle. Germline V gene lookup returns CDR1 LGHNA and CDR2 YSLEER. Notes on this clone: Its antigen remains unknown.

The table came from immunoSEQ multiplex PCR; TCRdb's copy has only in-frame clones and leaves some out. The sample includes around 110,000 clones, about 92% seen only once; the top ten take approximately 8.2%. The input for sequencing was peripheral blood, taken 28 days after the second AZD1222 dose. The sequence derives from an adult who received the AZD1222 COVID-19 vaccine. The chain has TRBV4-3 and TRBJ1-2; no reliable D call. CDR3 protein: CASSPQNKPGGYTF. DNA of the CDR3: TGCGCCAGCAGCCCCCAAAACAAGCCGGGAGGCTACACCTTC.